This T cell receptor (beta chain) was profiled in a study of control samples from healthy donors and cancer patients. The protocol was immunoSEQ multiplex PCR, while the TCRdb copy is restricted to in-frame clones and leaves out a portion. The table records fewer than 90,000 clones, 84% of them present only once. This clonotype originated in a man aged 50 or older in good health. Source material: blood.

The CDR3 region is CASSTGNQETQYF. CDR3 nucleotides: TGTGCCAGCAGCACAGGGAATCAAGAGACCCAGTACTTC. The V and J genes are TRBV9 and TRBJ2-5, with D perhaps TRBD1 (6 bases). In germline, CDR1 is SGDLS, CDR2 YYNGEE. With 4 bases removed from V and 2 bases from J, the gap between germline ends came to 9 bases. The CDR3 covers 13 residues.